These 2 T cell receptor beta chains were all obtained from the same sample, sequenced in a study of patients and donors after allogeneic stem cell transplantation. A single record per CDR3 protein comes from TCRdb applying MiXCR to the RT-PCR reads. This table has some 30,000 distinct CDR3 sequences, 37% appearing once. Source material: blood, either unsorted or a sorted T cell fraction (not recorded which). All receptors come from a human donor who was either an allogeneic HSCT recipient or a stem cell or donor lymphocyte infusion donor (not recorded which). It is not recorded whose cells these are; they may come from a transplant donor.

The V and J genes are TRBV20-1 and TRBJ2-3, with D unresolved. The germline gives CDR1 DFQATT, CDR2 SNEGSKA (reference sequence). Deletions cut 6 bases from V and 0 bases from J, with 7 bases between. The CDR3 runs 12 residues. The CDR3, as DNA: TGCAGTGCAATGAGTAGCACAGATACGCAGTATTTT. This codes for CSAMSSTDTQYF.

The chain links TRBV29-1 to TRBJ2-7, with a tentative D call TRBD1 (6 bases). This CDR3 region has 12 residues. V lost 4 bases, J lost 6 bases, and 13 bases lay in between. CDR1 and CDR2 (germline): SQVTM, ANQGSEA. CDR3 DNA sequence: TGCAGCGTTGGGCAACAGGGCTCCGAGCAGTACTTC. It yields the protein CSVGQQGSEQYF.